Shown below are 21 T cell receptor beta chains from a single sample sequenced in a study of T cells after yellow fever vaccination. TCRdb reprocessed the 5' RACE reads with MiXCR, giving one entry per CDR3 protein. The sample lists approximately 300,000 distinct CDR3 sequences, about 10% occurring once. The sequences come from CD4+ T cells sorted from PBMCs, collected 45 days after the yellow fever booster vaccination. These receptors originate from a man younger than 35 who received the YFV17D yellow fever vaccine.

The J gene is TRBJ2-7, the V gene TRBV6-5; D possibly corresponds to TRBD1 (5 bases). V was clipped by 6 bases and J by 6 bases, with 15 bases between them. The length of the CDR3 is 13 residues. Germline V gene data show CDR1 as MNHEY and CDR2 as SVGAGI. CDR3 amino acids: CASSPARAREQYV. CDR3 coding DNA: TGTGCCAGCAGCCCGGCCAGGGCCCGCGAGCAGTACGTC.

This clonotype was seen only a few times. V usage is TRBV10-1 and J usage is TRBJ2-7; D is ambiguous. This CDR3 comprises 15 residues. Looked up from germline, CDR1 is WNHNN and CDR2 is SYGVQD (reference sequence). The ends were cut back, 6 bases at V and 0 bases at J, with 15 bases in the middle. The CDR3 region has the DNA TGCGCCAGCAGCGAAGCCGACGGACCCTCCTACGAGCAGTACGTC. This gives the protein CASSEADGPSYEQYV.

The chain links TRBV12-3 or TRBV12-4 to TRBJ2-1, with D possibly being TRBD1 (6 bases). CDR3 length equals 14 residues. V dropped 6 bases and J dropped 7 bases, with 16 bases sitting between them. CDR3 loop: CASSLQFRGNEQFF. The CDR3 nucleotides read TGTGCCAGCAGCCTTCAGTTTAGGGGGAATGAGCAGTTCTTC.

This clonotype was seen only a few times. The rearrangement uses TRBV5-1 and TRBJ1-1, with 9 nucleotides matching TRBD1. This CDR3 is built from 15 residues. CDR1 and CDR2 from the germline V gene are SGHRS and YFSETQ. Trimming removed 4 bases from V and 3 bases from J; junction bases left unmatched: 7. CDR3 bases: TGCGCCAGCAGCGTGGGACAGGGACTTCACACTGAAGCTTTCTTT. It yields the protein CASSVGQGLHTEAFF.

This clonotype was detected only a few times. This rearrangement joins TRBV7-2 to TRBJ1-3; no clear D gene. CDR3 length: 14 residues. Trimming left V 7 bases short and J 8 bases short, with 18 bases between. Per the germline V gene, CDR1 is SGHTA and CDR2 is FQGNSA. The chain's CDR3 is CASTPWTASDTIYF. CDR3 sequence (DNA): TGTGCCAGCACCCCCTGGACCGCTTCGGACACCATATATTTT.

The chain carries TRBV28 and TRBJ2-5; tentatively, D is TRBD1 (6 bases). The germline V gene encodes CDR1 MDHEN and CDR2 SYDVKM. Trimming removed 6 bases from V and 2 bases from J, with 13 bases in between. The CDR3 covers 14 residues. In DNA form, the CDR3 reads TGTGCCAGCAGCGAGGGACAAACGCAAGAGACCCAGTACTTC. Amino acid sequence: CASSEGQTQETQYF.

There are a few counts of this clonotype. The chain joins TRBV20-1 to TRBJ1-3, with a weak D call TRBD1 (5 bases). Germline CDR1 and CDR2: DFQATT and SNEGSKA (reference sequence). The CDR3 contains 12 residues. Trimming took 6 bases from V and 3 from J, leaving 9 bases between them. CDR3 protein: CSAPGLGNTIYF. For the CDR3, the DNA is TGCAGTGCGCCGGGACTTGGAAACACCATATATTTT.

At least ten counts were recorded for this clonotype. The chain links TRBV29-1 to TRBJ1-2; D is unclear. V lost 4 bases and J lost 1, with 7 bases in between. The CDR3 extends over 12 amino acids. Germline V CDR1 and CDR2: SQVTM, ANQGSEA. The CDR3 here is CSVGTSNYGYTF. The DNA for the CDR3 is TGCAGCGTTGGCACTAGTAACTATGGCTACACCTTC.

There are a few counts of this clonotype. The CDR3 DNA sequence: TGTGCCAGCCACTTGACAGTTAACTATGGCTACACCTTC. Residues: CASHLTVNYGYTF. The chain is built from TRBV7-2 and TRBJ1-2, with D perhaps TRBD1 (5 bases). The CDR3 contains 13 residues. Trimming removed 8 bases from V and 1 base from J, with 11 bases in between. Germline V gene sequence: CDR1 SGHTA, CDR2 FQGNSA.

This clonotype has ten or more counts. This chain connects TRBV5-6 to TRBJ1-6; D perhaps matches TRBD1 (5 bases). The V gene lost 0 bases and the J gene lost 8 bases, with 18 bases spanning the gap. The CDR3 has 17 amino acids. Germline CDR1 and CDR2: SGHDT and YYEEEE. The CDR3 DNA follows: TGTGCCAGCAGCTTGGGGCCCGGACATCCTGCGTATTCACCCCTCCACTTT. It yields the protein CASSLGPGHPAYSPLHF.

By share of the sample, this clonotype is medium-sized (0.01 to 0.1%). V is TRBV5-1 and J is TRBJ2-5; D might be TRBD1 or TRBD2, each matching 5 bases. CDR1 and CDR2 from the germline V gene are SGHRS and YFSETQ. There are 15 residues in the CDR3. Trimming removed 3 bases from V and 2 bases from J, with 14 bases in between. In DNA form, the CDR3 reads TGCGCCAGCAGCTGGAGAGGGACGCGTCAAGAGACCCAGTACTTC. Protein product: CASSWRGTRQETQYF.

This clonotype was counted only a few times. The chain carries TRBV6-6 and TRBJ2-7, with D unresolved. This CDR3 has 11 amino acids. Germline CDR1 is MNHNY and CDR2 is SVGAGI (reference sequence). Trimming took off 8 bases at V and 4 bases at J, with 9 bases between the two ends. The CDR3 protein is CASGRAYEQYV. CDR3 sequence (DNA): TGTGCCAGCGGACGAGCTTACGAGCAGTACGTC.

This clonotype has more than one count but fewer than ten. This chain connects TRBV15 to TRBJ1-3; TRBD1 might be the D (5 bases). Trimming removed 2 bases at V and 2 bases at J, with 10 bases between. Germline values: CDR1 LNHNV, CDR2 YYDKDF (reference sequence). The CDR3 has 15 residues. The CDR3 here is CATSRTGAAGNTIYF. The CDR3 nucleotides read TGTGCCACCAGCAGAACCGGGGCGGCTGGAAACACCATATATTTT.

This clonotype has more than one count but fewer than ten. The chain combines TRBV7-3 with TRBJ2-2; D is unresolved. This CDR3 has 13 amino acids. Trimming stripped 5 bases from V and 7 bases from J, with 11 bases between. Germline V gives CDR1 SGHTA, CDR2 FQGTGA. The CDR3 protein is CASSALQYGELFF. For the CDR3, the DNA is TGTGCCAGCAGCGCACTACAGTACGGGGAGCTGTTTTTT.

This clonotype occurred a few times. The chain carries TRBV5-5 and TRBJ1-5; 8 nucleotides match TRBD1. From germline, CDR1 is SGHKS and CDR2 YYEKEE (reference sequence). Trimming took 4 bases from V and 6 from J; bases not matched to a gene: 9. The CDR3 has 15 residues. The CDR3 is CASSPQGQGGQPQHF. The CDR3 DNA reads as TGTGCCAGCAGCCCCCAAGGACAGGGCGGTCAGCCCCAGCATTTT.

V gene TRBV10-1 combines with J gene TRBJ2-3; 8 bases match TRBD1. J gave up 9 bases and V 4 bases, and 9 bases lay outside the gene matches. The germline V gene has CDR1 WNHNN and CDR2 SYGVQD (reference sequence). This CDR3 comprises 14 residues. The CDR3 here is CASSATGTGDTQYF. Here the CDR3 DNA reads TGCGCCAGCAGTGCGACCGGGACAGGTGACACGCAGTATTTT.

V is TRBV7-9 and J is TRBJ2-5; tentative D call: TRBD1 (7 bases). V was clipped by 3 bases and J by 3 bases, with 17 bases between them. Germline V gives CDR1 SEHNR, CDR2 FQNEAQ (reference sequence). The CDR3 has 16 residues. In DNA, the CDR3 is TGTGCCAGCAGCTTTGGCGGCGGGGACAGAGAAGAGACCCAGTACTTC. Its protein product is CASSFGGGDREETQYF.

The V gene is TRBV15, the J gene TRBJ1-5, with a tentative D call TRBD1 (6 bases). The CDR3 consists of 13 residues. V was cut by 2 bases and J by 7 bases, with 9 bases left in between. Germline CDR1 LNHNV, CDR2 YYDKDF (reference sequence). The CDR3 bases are TGTGCCACCAGCAGAACAGGGAAGCAGCCCCAGCATTTT. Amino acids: CATSRTGKQPQHF. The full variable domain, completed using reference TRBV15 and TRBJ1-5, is DAMVIQNPRYQVTQFGKPVTLSCSQTLNHNVMYWYQQKSSQAPKLLFHYYDKDFNNEADTPDNFQSRRPNTSFCFLDIRSPGLGDTAMYLCATSRTGKQPQHFGDGTRLSIL.

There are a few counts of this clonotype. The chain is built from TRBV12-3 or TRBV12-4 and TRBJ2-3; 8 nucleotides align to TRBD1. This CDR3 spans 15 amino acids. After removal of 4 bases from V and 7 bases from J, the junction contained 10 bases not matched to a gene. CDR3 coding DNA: TGTGCCAGCAGTTCGGACAGGGAGGCGCCTTATACGCAGTATTTT. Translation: CASSSDREAPYTQYF.

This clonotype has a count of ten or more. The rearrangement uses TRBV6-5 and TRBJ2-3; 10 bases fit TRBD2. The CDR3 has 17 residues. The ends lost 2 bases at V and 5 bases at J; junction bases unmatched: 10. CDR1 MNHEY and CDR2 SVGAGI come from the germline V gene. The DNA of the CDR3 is TGTGCCAGCAGTTACGGAGATGAAGCGGGGGGGCGAGATACGCAGTATTTT. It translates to CASSYGDEAGGRDTQYF.

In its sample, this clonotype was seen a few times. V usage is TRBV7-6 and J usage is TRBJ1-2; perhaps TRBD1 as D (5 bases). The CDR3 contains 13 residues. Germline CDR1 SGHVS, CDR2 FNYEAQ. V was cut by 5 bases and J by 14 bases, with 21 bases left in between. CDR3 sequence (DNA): TGTGCCAGCAGCCCGGGGACGGTTTCTATGCAAACCTTC. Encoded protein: CASSPGTVSMQTF.